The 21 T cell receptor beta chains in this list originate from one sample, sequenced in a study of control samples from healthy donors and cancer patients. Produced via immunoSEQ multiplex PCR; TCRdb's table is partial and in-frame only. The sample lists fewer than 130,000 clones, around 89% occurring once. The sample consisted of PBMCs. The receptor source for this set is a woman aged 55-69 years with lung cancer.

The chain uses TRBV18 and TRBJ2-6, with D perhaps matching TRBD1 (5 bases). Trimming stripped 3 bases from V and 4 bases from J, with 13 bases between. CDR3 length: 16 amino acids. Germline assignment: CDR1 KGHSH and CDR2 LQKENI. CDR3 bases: TGTGCCAGCTCACCCCTTGTGACAGCCGGGGCCAACGTCCTGACTTTC. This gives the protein CASSPLVTAGANVLTF.

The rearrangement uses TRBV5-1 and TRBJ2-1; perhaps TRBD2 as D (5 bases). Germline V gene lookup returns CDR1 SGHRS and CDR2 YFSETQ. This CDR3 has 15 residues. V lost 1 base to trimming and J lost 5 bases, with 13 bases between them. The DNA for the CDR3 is TGCGCCAGCAGCTTGAACGGAGGCGGGCACAATGAGCAGTTCTTC. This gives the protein CASSLNGGGHNEQFF.

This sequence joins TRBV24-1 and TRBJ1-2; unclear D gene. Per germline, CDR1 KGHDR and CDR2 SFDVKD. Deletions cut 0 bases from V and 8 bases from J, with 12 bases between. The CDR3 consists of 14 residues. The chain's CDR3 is CATSDLRGKYGYTF. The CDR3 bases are TGTGCCACCAGTGATTTGCGGGGTAAGTACGGCTACACCTTC.

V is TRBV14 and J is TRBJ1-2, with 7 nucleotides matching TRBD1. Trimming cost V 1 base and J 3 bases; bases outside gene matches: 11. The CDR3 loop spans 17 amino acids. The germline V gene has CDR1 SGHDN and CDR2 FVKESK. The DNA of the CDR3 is TGTGCCAGCAGCCAAGGGACCCGGACAGGAGCCGACTATGGCTACACCTTC. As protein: CASSQGTRTGADYGYTF.

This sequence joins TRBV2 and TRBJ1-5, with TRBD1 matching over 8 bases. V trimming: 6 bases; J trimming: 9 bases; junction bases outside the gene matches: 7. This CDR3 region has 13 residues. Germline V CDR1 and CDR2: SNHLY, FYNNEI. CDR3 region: CASRGQVQAPQHF. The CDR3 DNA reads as TGTGCCAGCAGGGGACAGGTCCAGGCGCCCCAGCATTTT.

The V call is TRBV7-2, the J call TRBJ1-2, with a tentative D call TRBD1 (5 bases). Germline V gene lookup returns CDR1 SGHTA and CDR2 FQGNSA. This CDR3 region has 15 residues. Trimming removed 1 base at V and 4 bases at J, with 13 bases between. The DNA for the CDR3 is TGTGCCAGCAGCTTAGAGCCGGGGGACGTCTATGGCTACACCTTC. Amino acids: CASSLEPGDVYGYTF. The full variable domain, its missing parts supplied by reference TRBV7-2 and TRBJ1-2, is GAGVSQSPSNKVTEKGKDVELRCDPISGHTALYWYRQSLGQGLEFLIYFQGNSAPDKSGLPSDRFSAERTGGSVSTLTIQRTQQEDSAVYLCASSLEPGDVYGYTFGSGTRLTVV.

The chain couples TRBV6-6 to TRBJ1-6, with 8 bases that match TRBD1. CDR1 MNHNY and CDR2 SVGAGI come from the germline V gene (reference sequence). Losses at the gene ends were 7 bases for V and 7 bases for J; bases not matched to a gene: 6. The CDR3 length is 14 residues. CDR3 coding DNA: TGTGCCAGCACTGGACAGGGAACGAATTCACCCCTCCACTTT. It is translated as CASTGQGTNSPLHF.

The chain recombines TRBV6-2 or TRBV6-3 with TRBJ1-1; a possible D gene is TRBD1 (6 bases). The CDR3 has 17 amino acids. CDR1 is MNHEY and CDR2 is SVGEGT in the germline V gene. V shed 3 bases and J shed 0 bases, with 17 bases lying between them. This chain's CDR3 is CASSYGRGASMNTEAFF. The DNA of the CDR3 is TGTGCCAGCAGTTATGGCAGGGGAGCCTCAATGAACACTGAAGCTTTCTTT.

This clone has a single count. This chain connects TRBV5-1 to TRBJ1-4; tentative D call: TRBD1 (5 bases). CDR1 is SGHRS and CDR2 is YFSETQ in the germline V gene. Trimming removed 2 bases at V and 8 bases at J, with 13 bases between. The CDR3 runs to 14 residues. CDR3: CASSFGASREKLFF. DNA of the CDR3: TGCGCCAGCAGCTTCGGGGCCTCGAGAGAAAAACTGTTTTTT.

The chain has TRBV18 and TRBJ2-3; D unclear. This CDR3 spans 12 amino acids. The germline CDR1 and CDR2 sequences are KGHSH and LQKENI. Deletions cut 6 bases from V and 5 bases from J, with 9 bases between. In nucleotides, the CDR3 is TGTGCCAGCTCCCAACCCTTAGATACGCAGTATTTT. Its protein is CASSQPLDTQYF.

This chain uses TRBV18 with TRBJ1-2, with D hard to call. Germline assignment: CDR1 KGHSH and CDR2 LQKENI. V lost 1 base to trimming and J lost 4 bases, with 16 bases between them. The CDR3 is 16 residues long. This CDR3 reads CASSPRPSSESYGYTF. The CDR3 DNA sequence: TGTGCCAGCTCACCACGCCCGTCGTCTGAGTCCTATGGCTACACCTTC. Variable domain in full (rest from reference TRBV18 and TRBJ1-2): NAGVMQNPRHLVRRRGQEARLRCSPMKGHSHVYWYRQLPEEGLKFMVYLQKENIIDESGMPKERFSAEFPKEGPSILRIQQVVRGDSAAYFCASSPRPSSESYGYTFGSGTRLTVV.

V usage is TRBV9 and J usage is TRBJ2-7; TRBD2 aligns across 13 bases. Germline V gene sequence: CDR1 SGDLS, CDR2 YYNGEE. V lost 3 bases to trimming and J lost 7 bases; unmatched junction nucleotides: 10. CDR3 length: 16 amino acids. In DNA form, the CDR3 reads TGTGCCAGCAGCGCCCGGACTAGCGGGAGCTTGTGGGAGCAGTACTTC. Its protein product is CASSARTSGSLWEQYF.

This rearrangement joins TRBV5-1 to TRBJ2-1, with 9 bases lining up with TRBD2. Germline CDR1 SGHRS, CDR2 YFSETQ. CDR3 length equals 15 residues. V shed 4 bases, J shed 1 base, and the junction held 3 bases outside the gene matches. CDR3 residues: CASSIAGESYNEQFF. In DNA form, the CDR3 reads TGCGCCAGCAGCATAGCGGGAGAGTCCTACAATGAGCAGTTCTTC.

The CDR3 protein is CASSLNGQGSNSPLHF. The CDR3, as DNA: TGTGCCAGCAGCTTAAACGGGCAGGGTTCTAATTCACCCCTCCACTTT. The genes are TRBV7-3 and TRBJ1-6, with a possible D match to TRBD1 (5 bases). Germline CDR1 and CDR2: SGHTA and FQGTGA. V was trimmed by 1 base and J by 6 bases, leaving 13 bases between them. This CDR3 comprises 16 residues.

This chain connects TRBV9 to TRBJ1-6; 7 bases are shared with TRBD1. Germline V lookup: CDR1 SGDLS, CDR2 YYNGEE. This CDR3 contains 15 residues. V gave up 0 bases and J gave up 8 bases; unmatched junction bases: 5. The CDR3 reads CASSVATGQYSPLHF. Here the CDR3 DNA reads TGTGCCAGCAGCGTAGCTACGGGACAGTATTCACCCCTCCACTTT.

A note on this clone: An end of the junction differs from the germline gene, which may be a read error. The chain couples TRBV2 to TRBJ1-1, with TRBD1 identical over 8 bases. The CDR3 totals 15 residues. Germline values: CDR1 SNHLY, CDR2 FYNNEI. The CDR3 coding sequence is TGTGCCAGCAGGGAAGGATCCGGACAGGGAGGCGAAGCTTTCTTT. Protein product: CASREGSGQGGEAFF.

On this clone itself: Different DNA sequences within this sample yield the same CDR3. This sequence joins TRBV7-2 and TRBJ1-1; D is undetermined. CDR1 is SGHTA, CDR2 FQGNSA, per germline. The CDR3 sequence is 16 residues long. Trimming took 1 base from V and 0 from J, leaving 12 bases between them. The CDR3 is CASSLGGRAMNTEAFF. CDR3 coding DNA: TGTGCCAGCAGCTTAGGCGGCCGGGCCATGAACACTGAAGCTTTCTTT.

The CDR3 nucleotides read TGTGCCAGCTCACTGTCTGACAGGGCGTTTGAAGCTTTCTTT. This encodes CASSLSDRAFEAFF. This chain links TRBV18 with TRBJ1-1; 7 nucleotides agree with TRBD1. The CDR3 has 14 amino acids. J was trimmed by 7 bases and V by 4 bases; bases with no gene match: 9. Germline V gives CDR1 KGHSH, CDR2 LQKENI.

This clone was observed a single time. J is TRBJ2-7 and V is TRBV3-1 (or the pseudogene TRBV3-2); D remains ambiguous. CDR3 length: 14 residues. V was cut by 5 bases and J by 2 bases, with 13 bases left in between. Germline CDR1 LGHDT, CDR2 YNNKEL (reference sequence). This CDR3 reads CASSASTLTYEQYF. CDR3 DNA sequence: TGTGCCAGCAGCGCCTCGACACTTACCTACGAGCAGTACTTC.

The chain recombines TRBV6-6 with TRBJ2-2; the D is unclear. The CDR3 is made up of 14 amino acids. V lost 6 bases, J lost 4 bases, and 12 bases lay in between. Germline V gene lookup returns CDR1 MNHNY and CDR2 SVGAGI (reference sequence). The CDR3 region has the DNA TGTGCCAGCAGGGCGGTAGGAGCCACCGGGGAGCTGTTTTTT. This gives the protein CASRAVGATGELFF.

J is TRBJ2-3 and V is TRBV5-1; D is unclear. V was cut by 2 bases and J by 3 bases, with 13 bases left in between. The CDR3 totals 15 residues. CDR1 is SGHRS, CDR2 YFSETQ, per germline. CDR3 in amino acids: CASSLDPPGTDTQYF. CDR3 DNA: TGCGCCAGCAGCTTAGACCCTCCGGGTACAGATACGCAGTATTTT.